This T cell receptor beta chain was sequenced for a study of cytomegalovirus exposure and HLA in healthy donors. Study-level information: T cells numbering about 179 million yielded more than 95 million unique TCR beta sequences in an earlier analysis.

Germline V lookup: CDR1 SGHRS, CDR2 YFSETQ. V lost 4 bases to trimming and J lost 4 bases; unmatched junction nucleotides: 7. The CDR3 covers 15 residues. The PCR had 60 Vbeta and 13 Jbeta primers. Per the study methods: Unique TCR beta chains numbered roughly 80 million in a later analysis, with about 11 million shared. The table came from immunoSEQ multiplex PCR; TCRdb's copy has only in-frame clones and leaves some out. That table furnishes V, J and clone size, whereas the DNA furnished D and trimming. The sample consists of 90,000 to 110,000 clones, around 73% of them appearing once. Sequenced sample: PBMCs. The clonotype originates from a man aged 40-49 years in good health and CMV-seronegative. The chain couples TRBV5-1 to TRBJ1-2, with TRBD1 matching 10 bases. In DNA form, the CDR3 reads TGCGCCAGCAGCGGTGGGACAGGGGAGAGCTATGGCTACACCTTC. It is translated as CASSGGTGESYGYTF.